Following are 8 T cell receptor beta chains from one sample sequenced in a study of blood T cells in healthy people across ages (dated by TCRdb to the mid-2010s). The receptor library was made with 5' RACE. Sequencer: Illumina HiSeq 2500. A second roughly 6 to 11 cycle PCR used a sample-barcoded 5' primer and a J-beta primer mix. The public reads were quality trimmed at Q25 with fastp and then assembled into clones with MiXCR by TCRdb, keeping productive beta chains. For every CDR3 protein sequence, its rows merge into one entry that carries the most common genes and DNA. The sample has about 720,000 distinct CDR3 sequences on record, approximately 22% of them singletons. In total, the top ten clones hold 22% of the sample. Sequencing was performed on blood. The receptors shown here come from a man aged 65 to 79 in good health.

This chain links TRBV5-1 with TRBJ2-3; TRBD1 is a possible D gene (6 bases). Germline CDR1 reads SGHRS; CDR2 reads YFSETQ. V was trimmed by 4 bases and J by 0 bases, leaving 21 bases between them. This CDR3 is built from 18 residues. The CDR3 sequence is CASSRYRDIESSTDTQYF. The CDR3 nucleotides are TGCGCCAGCAGCCGTTACCGGGACATTGAGAGTAGCACAGATACGCAGTATTTT.

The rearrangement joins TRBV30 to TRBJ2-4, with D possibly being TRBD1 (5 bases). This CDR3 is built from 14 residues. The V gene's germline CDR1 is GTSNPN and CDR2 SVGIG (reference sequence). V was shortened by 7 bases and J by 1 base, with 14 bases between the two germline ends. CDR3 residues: CALGLELAKNIQYF. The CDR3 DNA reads TGTGCCTTGGGGCTGGAGTTGGCCAAAAACATTCAGTACTTC.

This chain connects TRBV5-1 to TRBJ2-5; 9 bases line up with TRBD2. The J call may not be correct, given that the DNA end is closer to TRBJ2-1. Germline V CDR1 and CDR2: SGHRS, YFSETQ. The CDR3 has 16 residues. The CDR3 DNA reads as TGCGCCAGCAGCTTTATTAGTAGCGGGAGTTCCAATGAGCAGTTCTTC. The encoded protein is CASSFISSGSSNEQFF.

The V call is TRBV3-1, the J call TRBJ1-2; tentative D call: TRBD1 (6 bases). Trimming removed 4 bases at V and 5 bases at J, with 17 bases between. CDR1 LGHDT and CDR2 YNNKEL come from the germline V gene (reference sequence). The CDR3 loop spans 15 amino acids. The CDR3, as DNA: TGTGCCAGCAGCCTCCTATCCGGAGGGGGATATGGCTACACCTTC. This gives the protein CASSLLSGGGYGYTF. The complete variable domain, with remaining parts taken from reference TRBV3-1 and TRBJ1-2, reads DTAVSQTPKYLVTQMGNDKSIKCEQNLGHDTMYWYKQDSKKFLKIMFSYNNKELIINETVPNRFSPKSPDKAHLNLHINSLELGDSAVYFCASSLLSGGGYGYTFGSGTRLTVV.

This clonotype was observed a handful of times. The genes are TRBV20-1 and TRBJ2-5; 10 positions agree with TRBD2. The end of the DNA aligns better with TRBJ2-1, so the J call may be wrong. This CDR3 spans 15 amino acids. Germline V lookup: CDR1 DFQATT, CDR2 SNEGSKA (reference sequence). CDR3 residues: CSARRGTAGGNEQFF. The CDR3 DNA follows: TGCAGTGCTAGGAGGGGTACAGCGGGAGGGAATGAGCAGTTCTTC.

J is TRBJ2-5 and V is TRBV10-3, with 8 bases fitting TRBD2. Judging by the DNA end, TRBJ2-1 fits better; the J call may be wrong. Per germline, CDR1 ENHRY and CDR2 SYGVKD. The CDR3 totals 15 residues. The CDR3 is CATRGAGTVYNEQFF. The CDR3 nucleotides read TGTGCCACGCGGGGGGCCGGGACGGTATACAATGAGCAGTTCTTC.

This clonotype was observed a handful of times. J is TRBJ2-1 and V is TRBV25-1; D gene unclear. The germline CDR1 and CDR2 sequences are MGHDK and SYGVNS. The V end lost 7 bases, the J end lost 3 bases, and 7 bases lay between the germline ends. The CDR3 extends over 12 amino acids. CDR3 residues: CASTSRYNEQFF. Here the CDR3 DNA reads TGTGCCAGCACTTCCCGCTACAATGAGCAGTTCTTC.

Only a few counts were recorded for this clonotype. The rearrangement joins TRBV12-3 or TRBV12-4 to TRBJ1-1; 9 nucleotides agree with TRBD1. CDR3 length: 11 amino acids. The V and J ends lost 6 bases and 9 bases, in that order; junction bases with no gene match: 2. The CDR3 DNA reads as TGTGCCAGCAGGGGACAGGGAAAAGCTTTCTTT. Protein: CASRGQGKAFF.